The T cell receptor (beta chain) under discussion was sequenced for a study of T cells in Graves' hyperthyroidism and ophthalmopathy. Researchers took RNA transcripts and amplified the TCR beta CDR3 regions from them. First-round RT-PCR of the TCR CDR3 relied on the HTBI primer set. One entry per CDR3 protein, called by TCRdb with MiXCR from the multiplex PCR reads. The data show some 570,000 distinct CDR3 sequences, with 14% seen just once and 6.5% to 9% held by the top ten. The CDR3 length is 14 residues. V lost 3 bases and J lost 4, with 9 bases in between. This clonotype was detected ten times or more.

Sample: blood. The TCR was taken from a woman under 30 with Graves' ophthalmopathy. The J gene is TRBJ1-4, the V gene TRBV12-3 or TRBV12-4; tentatively, D is TRBD1 (5 bases). The CDR3 loop is CASSFGGFNEKLFF. The CDR3 region has the DNA TGTGCCAGCAGTTTCGGGGGATTTAATGAAAAACTGTTTTTT.